This TCR beta chain was retrieved from a study of blood T cell repertoires in COVID-19. Overall study: COVID-19 samples, acute and convalescent, were from the United States, Italy and Spain.

Produced via immunoSEQ multiplex PCR; TCRdb's table is partial and in-frame only. Of 150,000 to 200,000 clones in the sample, about 80% were seen once. Trimming cost V 6 bases and J 3 bases; bases outside gene matches: 18. The germline V gene encodes CDR1 LNHNV and CDR2 YYDKDF (reference sequence). CDR3 length equals 18 residues. The origin of this receptor is a woman between 70 and 85 years old with acute or convalescent COVID-19. The material sequenced was peripheral blood. The rearrangement links TRBV15 to TRBJ2-3; 7 nucleotides agree with TRBD1. CDR3 residues: CATSLFRRGTDKTDTQYF. The CDR3 bases are TGTGCCACCAGTCTATTTAGGCGTGGGACAGATAAAACAGATACGCAGTATTTT.